These 28 T cell receptor beta chains were all obtained from the same sample, sequenced in a study of T cells in Graves' hyperthyroidism and ophthalmopathy (dated by TCRdb to between 2018 and 2021). Library creation used multiplex PCR. Sequenced on an Illumina HiSeq 2000. The TCR beta CDR3 regions were amplified from the RNA transcripts. The first round of RT-PCR for the TCR CDR3 was performed with the HTBI primer set and the Qiagen OneStep RT-PCR kit. TCRdb itself trimmed the public reads at Q25 with fastp, ran MiXCR and retained productive beta chains. Duplicate CDR3 protein sequences are folded into a single record with the most common DNA and genes. A total of hundreds of thousands of distinct CDR3 sequences appear in this sample, approximately 15% of them only once. Over 10% of the sample lies in the top ten. Source material: blood. Receptors were obtained from a man aged 18-30 years with Graves' ophthalmopathy.

This chain connects TRBV4-1 to TRBJ2-7; D is perhaps TRBD2 (6 bases). Trimming removed 0 bases from V and 2 bases from J, with 14 bases in between. Germline V CDR1 and CDR2: MGHRA, YSYEKL. The CDR3 is made up of 16 amino acids. DNA for the CDR3: TGCGCCAGCAGCCAAGAGTGGCGGGGAATAGCCTACGAGCAGTACTTC. Protein sequence: CASSQEWRGIAYEQYF.

In this sample, this clonotype turned up many times. CDR3 in amino acids: CASSLNTGPYEQYF. In nucleotides, the CDR3 is TGTGCCAGCAGCTTAAACACGGGTCCCTACGAGCAGTACTTC. The rearrangement joins TRBV11-2 to TRBJ2-7; D is ambiguous. Looked up from germline, CDR1 is SGHAT and CDR2 is FQNNGV. The CDR3 sequence is 14 residues long. Trimming took 2 bases from V and 2 from J, leaving 10 bases between them.

This clonotype was seen more than once but under ten times. The chain is built from TRBV6-1 and TRBJ1-2; TRBD1 matches at 7 bases. Germline V gene lookup returns CDR1 MNHNS and CDR2 SASEGT. The CDR3 totals 15 residues. Trimming removed 5 bases from V and 2 bases from J; junction bases left unmatched: 8. Written as DNA, the CDR3 is TGTGCCAGCAGTATATCCCGGGGACAGAACTATGGCTACACCTTC. Its protein product is CASSISRGQNYGYTF.

The sample holds many counts of this clonotype. J is TRBJ1-1 and V is TRBV2; TRBD1 is a possible D gene (6 bases). The CDR3 has 13 residues. Germline assignment: CDR1 SNHLY and CDR2 FYNNEI. Trimming took 10 bases from V and 0 from J, leaving 12 bases between them. The chain's CDR3 is CATTRTVNTEAFF. DNA of the CDR3: TGTGCCACCACGAGGACAGTGAACACTGAAGCTTTCTTT.

Remarks on this clonotype: A much larger clone differs by one base, so this may be a read error. The conserved closing phenylalanine or tryptophan is absent in this CDR3, likely reflecting a read error. This chain connects TRBV7-3 to TRBJ2-3; D might be TRBD1 (6 bases). V was shortened by 5 bases and J by 8 bases, with 14 bases between the two germline ends. CDR1 is SGHTA and CDR2 is FQGTGA in the germline V gene. The CDR3 has 13 residues. In DNA form, the CDR3 reads TGTGCCAGCAGCGCCATACAGGGAAGTACGCAGTATATT. Encoded protein: CASSAIQGSTQYI.

At least ten counts were recorded for this clonotype. This rearrangement joins TRBV6-1 to TRBJ2-1; D may be TRBD1 (5 bases). Per germline, CDR1 MNHNS and CDR2 SASEGT. The CDR3 covers 15 residues. Trimming took off 0 bases at V and 7 bases at J, with 13 bases between the two ends. The CDR3 sequence: CASSEADLRGNEQFF. DNA of the CDR3: TGTGCCAGCAGTGAAGCGGATCTTAGGGGAAATGAGCAGTTCTTC.

This clonotype was detected many times. The chain joins TRBV13 to TRBJ2-2; D not resolved. CDR1 PRHDT and CDR2 FYEKMQ come from the germline V gene (reference sequence). CDR3 length: 15 residues. The ends were cut back, 1 base at V and 1 base at J, with 7 bases in the middle. CDR3 bases: TGTGCCAGCAGCTTAGTCCAGGAGAACACCGGGGAGCTGTTTTTT. Protein product: CASSLVQENTGELFF.

This rearrangement joins TRBV19 to TRBJ2-3; TRBD2 aligns across 7 bases. Germline CDR1 reads LNHDA; CDR2 reads SQIVND (reference sequence). Trimming cost V 10 bases and J 4 bases; bases outside gene matches: 11. The CDR3 consists of 14 residues. DNA for the CDR3: TGTGCCACCGCCGATTCGGCGGGAGCAGATACGCAGTATTTT. This codes for CATADSAGADTQYF.

In this sample, this clonotype turned up many times. The rearrangement uses TRBV2 and TRBJ2-5, with D possibly being TRBD1 or TRBD2 (6 bases each). The germline CDR1 and CDR2 sequences are SNHLY and FYNNEI. Trimming stripped 6 bases from V and 5 bases from J, with 10 bases between. The CDR3 extends over 12 amino acids. CDR3 amino acids: CASRRGPETQYF. CDR3 nucleotides: TGTGCCAGCAGACGGGGGCCGGAGACCCAGTACTTC.

This clonotype appeared many times. This chain connects TRBV20-1 to TRBJ1-1, with 7 positions matching TRBD1. J lost 1 base, V lost 5 bases, and 4 bases had no gene match. The CDR3 sequence is 13 residues long. CDR1 and CDR2 from the germline V gene are DFQATT and SNEGSKA (reference sequence). The DNA for the CDR3 is TGCAGTGCTTTCCGGGACAGGAACACTGAAGCTTTCTTT. Protein sequence: CSAFRDRNTEAFF.

This clonotype has ten or more counts. The chain joins TRBV24-1 to TRBJ2-5, with 9 bases lining up with TRBD2. The J segment lost 5 bases and the V segment lost 4 bases, leaving 7 bases of the junction unmatched. The CDR3 sequence is 15 residues long. Germline values: CDR1 KGHDR, CDR2 SFDVKD. The CDR3 loop reads CATSDLGTSIETQYF. CDR3 sequence (DNA): TGTGCCACCAGTGACCTCGGGACTAGCATCGAGACCCAGTACTTC.

The V call is TRBV4-2, the J call TRBJ1-5; D not certain. V lost 3 bases and J lost 0, with 9 bases in between. This CDR3 is built from 15 residues. Germline assignment: CDR1 LGHNA and CDR2 YNFKEQ. The CDR3 loop is CASSQVISSNQPQHF. The CDR3 region has the DNA TGTGCCAGCAGCCAGGTAATCAGTAGCAATCAGCCCCAGCATTTT.

This clonotype has ten or more counts. The chain combines TRBV30 with TRBJ1-1; tentatively, D is TRBD1 (6 bases). V gave up 2 bases and J gave up 10 bases, with 11 bases separating them. Germline CDR1 reads GTSNPN; CDR2 reads SVGIG (reference sequence). This CDR3 is 11 amino acids long. The CDR3 DNA follows: TGTGCCTGGAGTTTATTGGACAGAGCTTTCTTT. It yields the protein CAWSLLDRAFF.

There are many counts of this clonotype. The gene calls are TRBV5-4 and TRBJ2-7, with D possibly called TRBD1 or TRBD2 (6 bases each). Trimming left V 5 bases short and J 6 bases short, with 24 bases between. Germline CDR1 is SGHNT and CDR2 is YYREEE (reference sequence). This CDR3 spans 16 amino acids. CDR3 amino acids: CASSFGGGGSQSEQYF. CDR3 nucleotides: TGTGCCAGCAGTTTTGGTGGAGGGGGGAGCCAGAGCGAGCAGTACTTC.

This clonotype was counted between two and nine times. Since a much larger clone is just one base distant, this may be a read error. The chain joins TRBV12-3 or TRBV12-4 to TRBJ2-7; TRBD1 might be the D (5 bases). The CDR3 totals 12 residues. CDR3 amino acids: CASRLGLDRQYF. In nucleotides, the CDR3 is TGTGCCAGCAGATTAGGTTTAGACAGGCAGTACTTC.

This clonotype appeared many times. The J gene is TRBJ2-7, the V gene TRBV30; D might be TRBD2 (6 bases). CDR3 length equals 14 residues. In germline, CDR1 is GTSNPN, CDR2 SVGIG (reference sequence). V shed 1 base and J shed 4 bases, with 14 bases lying between them. CDR3 sequence: CAWSGDLFLYEQYF. Written as DNA, the CDR3 is TGTGCCTGGAGTGGGGACTTATTCTTGTACGAGCAGTACTTC.

The chain joins TRBV5-6 to TRBJ1-4, with 8 nucleotides matching TRBD1. The germline gives CDR1 SGHDT, CDR2 YYEEEE. The CDR3 consists of 14 residues. J lost 4 bases, V lost 4 bases, and 3 bases had no gene match. CDR3 DNA sequence: TGTGCCAGCAGCCCGACAGGGGTTAATGAAAAACTGTTTTTT. Its protein is CASSPTGVNEKLFF.

Ten or more counts support this clonotype. This chain joins TRBV5-1 and TRBJ2-1; TRBD2 matches at 15 bases. CDR1 and CDR2 (germline): SGHRS, YFSETQ. CDR3 length: 16 residues. V trimming: 0 bases; J trimming: 12 bases; junction bases outside the gene matches: 7. The DNA of the CDR3 is TGCGCCAGCAGCTTGGCAGGACTAGCGGGGGGGCCGGTGCAGTTCTTC. It is translated as CASSLAGLAGGPVQFF.

This clonotype was counted many times. V and J are TRBV12-3 or TRBV12-4 and TRBJ1-5; no definite D call. V shed 5 bases and J shed 8 bases, with 10 bases lying between them. The CDR3 runs to 12 residues. CDR3 DNA sequence: TGTGCCAGCAGTCCCCTCCGTGAGCCCCAGCATTTT. Its translation is CASSPLREPQHF.

The rearrangement joins TRBV5-1 to TRBJ2-7, with 10 bases fitting TRBD1. The CDR3 has 15 residues. V was pared by 4 bases and J by 2 bases, with 6 bases of the junction left unmatched. CDR1 SGHRS and CDR2 YFSETQ come from the germline V gene. The CDR3 loop is CASSPTGTGAYEQYF. CDR3 in DNA: TGCGCCAGCAGCCCAACCGGGACAGGGGCCTACGAGCAGTACTTC.

The sample holds many counts of this clonotype. V usage is TRBV12-3 or TRBV12-4 and J usage is TRBJ2-2, with 11 bases aligning to TRBD2. The CDR3 is made up of 15 amino acids. The V gene end was trimmed by 6 bases and the J gene end by 9 bases; junction bases not matched to a gene: 9. CDR3 nucleotides: TGTGCCAGCAGGCCAACTAGCGGGAGACACTGGGAGCTGTTTTTT. It codes for CASRPTSGRHWELFF.

This clonotype was detected many times. The V and J genes are TRBV30 and TRBJ2-1; D unresolved. Germline CDR1 GTSNPN, CDR2 SVGIG (reference sequence). The ends were cut back, 0 bases at V and 10 bases at J, with 7 bases in the middle. CDR3 size: 11 residues. The CDR3 spells CAWSVEREQFF. CDR3 nucleotides: TGTGCCTGGAGTGTAGAGCGAGAGCAGTTCTTC.

The sample holds many counts of this clonotype. This chain joins TRBV27 and TRBJ1-2, with D tentatively TRBD1 (6 bases). Germline V gene data show CDR1 as MNHEY and CDR2 as SMNVEV (reference sequence). V was clipped by 6 bases and J by 0 bases, with 14 bases between them. The CDR3 has 15 residues. In DNA, the CDR3 is TGTGCCAGCAGCACGTCCGGGGGCTCTAACTATGGCTACACCTTC. It specifies CASSTSGGSNYGYTF.

DNA of the CDR3: TGTGCCAGCAGCCAAGGAGCACACAATGAGCAGTTCTTC. Protein product: CASSQGAHNEQFF. The chain employs TRBV7-6 and TRBJ2-1; D is uncertain. This CDR3 has 13 residues. V was clipped by 5 bases and J by 5 bases, with 10 bases between them. Germline CDR1 reads SGHVS; CDR2 reads FNYEAQ. Supplemented by reference TRBV7-6 and TRBJ2-1, the full variable domain reads GAGVSQSPRYKVTKRGQDVALRCDPISGHVSLYWYRQALGQGPEFLTYFNYEAQQDKSGLPNDRFSAERPEGSISTLTIQRTEQRDSAMYRCASSQGAHNEQFFGPGTRLTVL.

In this sample, this clonotype turned up many times. The chain has TRBV3-1 and TRBJ2-1; a weak D match, TRBD1 (6 bases). In germline, CDR1 is LGHDT, CDR2 YNNKEL (reference sequence). The CDR3 length is 14 residues. V gave up 5 bases and J gave up 10 bases, with 18 bases separating them. The CDR3 region is CASSSADRPGEQFF. DNA of the CDR3: TGTGCCAGCAGCTCCGCGGACAGACCGGGGGAGCAGTTCTTC.

This clonotype came up many times. This chain uses TRBV12-3 or TRBV12-4 with TRBJ1-1; 7 bases fit TRBD1. This CDR3 contains 14 residues. J gave up 5 bases and V 4 bases, and 7 bases lay outside the gene matches. In DNA, the CDR3 is TGTGCCAGCAGTTCAGCTACAGGGGTTACTGAAGCTTTCTTT. It specifies CASSSATGVTEAFF.

This clonotype was detected many times. The chain is built from TRBV10-3 and TRBJ1-1; D uncertain. This CDR3 has 11 residues. V was trimmed by 10 bases and J by 3 bases, leaving 9 bases between them. In germline, CDR1 is ENHRY, CDR2 SYGVKD. CDR3 region: CATVKDTEAFF. The CDR3 coding sequence is TGTGCCACCGTGAAGGACACTGAAGCTTTCTTT.

This clonotype has a count of ten or more. The rearrangement links TRBV6-1 to TRBJ1-2, with 7 bases aligning to TRBD1. J was trimmed by 4 bases and V by 1 base; bases with no gene match: 3. Germline-derived CDR1 and CDR2 are MNHNS and SASEGT. The CDR3 length is 14 residues. CDR3 region: CASSEEGAGYGYTF. CDR3 nucleotides: TGTGCCAGCAGTGAAGAGGGGGCTGGCTATGGCTACACCTTC.